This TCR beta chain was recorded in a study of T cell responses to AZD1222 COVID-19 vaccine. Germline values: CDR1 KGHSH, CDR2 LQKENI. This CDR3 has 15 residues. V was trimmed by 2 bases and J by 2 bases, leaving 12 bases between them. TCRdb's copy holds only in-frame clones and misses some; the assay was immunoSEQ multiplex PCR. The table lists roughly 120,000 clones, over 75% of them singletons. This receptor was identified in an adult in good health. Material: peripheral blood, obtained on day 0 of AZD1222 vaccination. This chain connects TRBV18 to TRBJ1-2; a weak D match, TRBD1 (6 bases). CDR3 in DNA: TGTGCCAGCTCACCAGATCTTACAGGGAACTATGGCTACACCTTC. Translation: CASSPDLTGNYGYTF.